Detailed here is one T cell receptor beta chain. Its specificity is not known. The sample comes from a study of cytomegalovirus exposure and HLA in healthy donors. In germline, CDR1 is MNHEY, CDR2 SVGAGI. This CDR3 comprises 14 residues. V gave up 6 bases and J gave up 7 bases, with 13 bases separating them. General study points: The authors assumed roughly uniform sequencing depth across donors for presence/absence analyses. Later on, an analysis tied 18,000 or so TCR beta sequences to HLA alleles at 0.05 false discovery rate.

PCR primers comprised 60 Vbeta and 13 Jbeta primers. The data were produced by immunoSEQ multiplex PCR, yet TCRdb's version contains in-frame clones alone and is incomplete. The data hold around 160,000 clones, with about four fifths observed a single time. This chain connects TRBV6-5 to TRBJ1-6; tentatively, D is TRBD1 (5 bases). The source is a man aged 45-60 years in good health and CMV-seropositive. The sample taken for sequencing was PBMCs. The CDR3 nucleotides read TGTGCCAGCAGAGCCGGGACTGAAAATTCACCCCTCCACTTT. As protein: CASRAGTENSPLHF.